This TCR beta chain appears in the sequencing data of a study of T-cell memory formation after mild COVID-19. The CDR3 contains 10 residues. Germline lookup yields CDR1 SQVTM and CDR2 ANQGSEA. Trimming cost V 7 bases and J 4 bases, with 7 bases left between them. MiXCR, applied by TCRdb to the 5' RACE reads, yields one record per CDR3 protein. The repertoire has roughly 310,000 distinct CDR3 sequences, about a sixth of them found once; the top ten carry under 25%. In its sample, this clonotype was seen a few times. The specimen sequenced was PBMCs or a T cell subset sorted from them (not recorded which). The chain recombines TRBV29-1 with TRBJ1-1; no clear D. This receptor was identified in a man aged 18 to 30 who had mild COVID-19 (a few samples of this study predate the infection). Cell type and time point are not known. CDR3 bases: TGCAGCGCTTTGCTCACTGAAGCTTTCTTT. Residues: CSALLTEAFF.